This entry is about one TCR beta chain. What it binds is unknown. Random hexamers were used to reverse transcribe roughly 0.45 to 1 ug of RNA. Amplification of TCR beta CDR3 by immunoSEQ multiplex PCR spanned 54 Vbeta and 13 Jbeta. A single record per CDR3 protein comes from TCRdb applying MiXCR to the immunoSEQ multiplex PCR reads. This table has about 120,000 distinct CDR3 sequences, approximately 96% appearing once. The sample belongs to a study of CD8 T cells in Susac syndrome. The CDR3 extends over 15 amino acids. V was pared by 1 base and J by 1 base, with 8 bases between. CDR1 is SGHVS and CDR2 is FQNEAQ in the germline V gene. Sequencing of TCR beta was undertaken in CD8+ and CD4+ T cells derived from blood. Whole-study findings and limits: In Susac syndrome, CD4+ T cell repertoires lacked any clonal expansion. It was acknowledged in the study that its TCR sequencing and HLA analysis involved a relatively small number of individuals.

This sequence joins TRBV7-8 and TRBJ1-5, with D hard to call. The material sequenced was CD4+ T cells from PBMCs. The receptor was isolated from a human donor with Susac syndrome. The CDR3 region has the DNA TGTGCCAGCAGCTTAGATGCTAGGAGCAATCAGCCCCAGCATTTT. This codes for CASSLDARSNQPQHF.